The source of this TCR beta chain is a study of human T cells and chemical hapten exposure. Individual cDNA molecules in this library carried unique molecular identifiers. One entry per CDR3 protein, called by TCRdb with MiXCR from the 5' RACE reads. Among roughly 81,000 distinct CDR3 sequences, around a sixth were seen once, and the ten largest hold almost 7%. This CDR3 has 15 amino acids. With 6 bases clipped from V and 2 bases from J, the junction kept 8 bases outside the gene matches. The starting material, unfractionated whole blood, was used for total RNA extraction. The V call is TRBV12-3 or TRBV12-4, the J call TRBJ1-2; TRBD1 matches at 8 bases. This receptor was taken from a female donor in good health. The CDR3 sequence: CASSRQGRGNYGYTF. The CDR3 region has the DNA TGTGCCAGCAGCCGACAGGGGAGGGGAAACTATGGCTACACCTTC.